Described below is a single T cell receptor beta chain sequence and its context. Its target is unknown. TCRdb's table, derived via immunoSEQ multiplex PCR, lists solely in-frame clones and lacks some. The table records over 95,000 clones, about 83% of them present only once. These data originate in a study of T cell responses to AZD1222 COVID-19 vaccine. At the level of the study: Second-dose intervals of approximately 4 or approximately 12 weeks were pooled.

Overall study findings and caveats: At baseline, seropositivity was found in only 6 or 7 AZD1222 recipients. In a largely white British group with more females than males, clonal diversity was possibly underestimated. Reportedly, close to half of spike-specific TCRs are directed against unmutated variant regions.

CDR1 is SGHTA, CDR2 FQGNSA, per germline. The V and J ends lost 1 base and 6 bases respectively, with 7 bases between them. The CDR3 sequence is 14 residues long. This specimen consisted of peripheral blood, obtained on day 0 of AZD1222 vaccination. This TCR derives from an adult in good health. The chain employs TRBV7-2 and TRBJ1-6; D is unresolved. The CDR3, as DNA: TGTGCCAGCAGCTTAGAGGTTTTTAATTCACCCCTCCACTTT. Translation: CASSLEVFNSPLHF.